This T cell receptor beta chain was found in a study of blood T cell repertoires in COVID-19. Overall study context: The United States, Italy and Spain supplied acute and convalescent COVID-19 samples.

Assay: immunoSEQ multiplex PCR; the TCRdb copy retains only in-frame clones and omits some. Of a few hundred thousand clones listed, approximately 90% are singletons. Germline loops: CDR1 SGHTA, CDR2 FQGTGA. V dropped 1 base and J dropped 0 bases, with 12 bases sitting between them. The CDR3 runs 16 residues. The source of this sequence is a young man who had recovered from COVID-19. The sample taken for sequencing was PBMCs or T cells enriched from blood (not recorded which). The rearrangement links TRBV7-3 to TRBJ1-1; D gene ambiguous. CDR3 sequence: CASSLNVGIMNTEAFF. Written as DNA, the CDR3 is TGTGCCAGCAGCTTAAACGTCGGGATTATGAACACTGAAGCTTTCTTT.